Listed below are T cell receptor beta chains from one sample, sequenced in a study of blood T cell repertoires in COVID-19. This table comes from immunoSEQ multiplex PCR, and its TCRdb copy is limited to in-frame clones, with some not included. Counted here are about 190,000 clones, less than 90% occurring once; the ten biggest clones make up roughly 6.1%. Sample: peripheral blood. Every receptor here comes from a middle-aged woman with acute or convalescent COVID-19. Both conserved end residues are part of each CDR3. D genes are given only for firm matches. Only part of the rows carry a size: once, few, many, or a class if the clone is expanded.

cdr3_aa: CASSLEQANYGYTF
cdr3_nt: TGTGCCAGCTCACTTGAACAGGCTAACTATGGCTACACCTTC
clone_size: NA
cdr3_length: 14
v_call: TRBV18
j_call: TRBJ1-2
d_call: NA

cdr3_aa: CASSYSAGGGYTF
cdr3_nt: TGTGCCAGCAGTTACAGCGCAGGGGGTGGCTACACCTTC
clone_size: NA
cdr3_length: 13
v_call: TRBV6-5
j_call: TRBJ1-2
d_call: TRBD1

cdr3_aa: CASSVEGLAGIYEQYF
cdr3_nt: TGTGCCAGCAGCGTAGAGGGACTAGCGGGGATCTACGAGCAGTACTTC
clone_size: NA
cdr3_length: 16
v_call: TRBV9
j_call: TRBJ2-7
d_call: TRBD2

cdr3_aa: CASSEVGLIGYTGELFF
cdr3_nt: TGTGCCAGCAGTGAAGTTGGGCTAATAGGATACACCGGGGAGCTGTTTTTT
clone_size: NA
cdr3_length: 17
v_call: TRBV6-1
j_call: TRBJ2-2
d_call: NA

cdr3_aa: CASSPRPGGNSPLHF
cdr3_nt: TGTGCCAGTAGCCCCCGTCCGGGGGGGAATTCACCCCTCCACTTT
clone_size: once
cdr3_length: 15
v_call: TRBV19
j_call: TRBJ1-6
d_call: NA

cdr3_aa: CASSLAVGGGTNIQYF
cdr3_nt: TGTGCCAGCAGCTTGGCCGTGGGCGGGGGGACAAACATTCAGTACTTC
clone_size: NA
cdr3_length: 16
v_call: TRBV5-4
j_call: TRBJ2-4
d_call: TRBD2

cdr3_aa: CAWSVLGGYTF
cdr3_nt: TGTGCCTGGAGTGTACTAGGGGGCTACACCTTC
clone_size: NA
cdr3_length: 11
v_call: TRBV30
j_call: TRBJ1-2
d_call: NA

cdr3_aa: CASSPWTGANSPLHF
cdr3_nt: TGTGCCAGTAGTCCGTGGACAGGGGCGAATTCACCCCTCCACTTT
clone_size: NA
cdr3_length: 15
v_call: TRBV19
j_call: TRBJ1-6
d_call: TRBD1

cdr3_aa: CASSFTNYEQYF
cdr3_nt: TGTGCCAGCAGTTTCACAAATTACGAGCAGTACTTC
clone_size: NA
cdr3_length: 12
v_call: TRBV2
j_call: TRBJ2-7
d_call: NA

cdr3_aa: CASSSPPTGNQPQHF
cdr3_nt: TGTGCCAGCAGCTCTCCCCCGACAGGCAATCAGCCCCAGCATTTT
clone_size: once
cdr3_length: 15
v_call: TRBV7-8
j_call: TRBJ1-5
d_call: NA

cdr3_aa: CAISDKPGQGYEQYF
cdr3_nt: TGTGCCATCAGTGATAAACCGGGACAGGGGTACGAGCAGTACTTC
clone_size: NA
cdr3_length: 15
v_call: TRBV10-3
j_call: TRBJ2-7
d_call: TRBD1

cdr3_aa: CASSHGLEDTQYF
cdr3_nt: TGTGCCAGTAGCCACGGACTAGAAGATACGCAGTATTTT
clone_size: NA
cdr3_length: 13
v_call: TRBV19
j_call: TRBJ2-3
d_call: TRBD2

cdr3_aa: CASSLLLDQGGEQFF
cdr3_nt: TGTGCCAGCAGCTTGCTTTTGGATCAAGGAGGTGAGCAGTTCTTC
clone_size: NA
cdr3_length: 15
v_call: TRBV5-4
j_call: TRBJ2-1
d_call: NA

cdr3_aa: CSVGGLATNEKLFF
cdr3_nt: TGCAGCGTTGGCGGACTGGCAACTAATGAAAAACTGTTTTTT
clone_size: NA
cdr3_length: 14
v_call: TRBV29-1
j_call: TRBJ1-4
d_call: NA

cdr3_aa: CASNRQAGWQPQHF
cdr3_nt: TGTGCCAGCAATAGACAGGCCGGCTGGCAGCCCCAGCATTTT
clone_size: NA
cdr3_length: 14
v_call: TRBV6-5
j_call: TRBJ1-5
d_call: NA

cdr3_aa: CASSAGTGEHQPQHF
cdr3_nt: TGTGCCAGTAGTGCCGGGACAGGGGAGCATCAGCCCCAGCATTTT
clone_size: NA
cdr3_length: 15
v_call: TRBV19
j_call: TRBJ1-5
d_call: TRBD1

cdr3_aa: CASSSGQGEGQPQHF
cdr3_nt: TGCGCCAGCAGCTCGGGACAGGGGGAAGGTCAGCCCCAGCATTTT
clone_size: NA
cdr3_length: 15
v_call: TRBV5-1
j_call: TRBJ1-5
d_call: TRBD1

cdr3_aa: CASSSGTGSSGANVLTF
cdr3_nt: TGTGCCAGCAGCTCCGGGACAGGCAGCTCTGGGGCCAACGTCCTGACTTTC
clone_size: NA
cdr3_length: 17
v_call: TRBV5-4
j_call: TRBJ2-6
d_call: TRBD1

cdr3_aa: CASSGDSLYGYTF
cdr3_nt: TGTGCCAGCAGTGGGGACAGCCTCTATGGCTACACCTTC
clone_size: NA
cdr3_length: 13
v_call: TRBV2
j_call: TRBJ1-2
d_call: TRBD1

cdr3_aa: CAISPLAGGVELFF
cdr3_nt: TGTGCCATCAGCCCACTAGCGGGAGGGGTGGAGCTGTTTTTT
clone_size: NA
cdr3_length: 14
v_call: TRBV10-3
j_call: TRBJ2-2
d_call: TRBD2

cdr3_aa: CASSATTVNTEAFF
cdr3_nt: TGTGCCAGCAGCGCGACGACAGTGAACACTGAAGCTTTCTTT
clone_size: NA
cdr3_length: 14
v_call: TRBV11-3
j_call: TRBJ1-1
d_call: NA

cdr3_aa: CASSQDSGRNTEAFF
cdr3_nt: TGTGCCAGCAGCCAAGATTCGGGTCGGAACACTGAAGCTTTCTTT
clone_size: NA
cdr3_length: 15
v_call: TRBV3-1/TRBV3-2
j_call: TRBJ1-1
d_call: NA

cdr3_aa: CASSLEGQVVAGELFF
cdr3_nt: TGTGCCAGCAGCTTAGAGGGGCAGGTCGTTGCCGGGGAGCTGTTTTTT
clone_size: NA
cdr3_length: 16
v_call: TRBV13
j_call: TRBJ2-2
d_call: NA

cdr3_aa: CASSSGGSYGYTF
cdr3_nt: TGTGCCAGCAGCTCCGGAGGTTCGTATGGCTACACCTTC
clone_size: NA
cdr3_length: 13
v_call: TRBV11-2
j_call: TRBJ1-2
d_call: NA

cdr3_aa: CASSLTGLGGYEQYF
cdr3_nt: TGTGCCAGCAGTTTGACAGGGCTGGGGGGATACGAGCAGTACTTC
clone_size: NA
cdr3_length: 15
v_call: TRBV27
j_call: TRBJ2-7
d_call: NA

cdr3_aa: CASSEAGYEQYF
cdr3_nt: TGCGCCAGCAGTGAGGCGGGCTACGAGCAGTACTTC
clone_size: NA
cdr3_length: 12
v_call: TRBV10-1
j_call: TRBJ2-7
d_call: NA

cdr3_aa: CASSRQGSNTGELFF
cdr3_nt: TGTGCCAGCAGCAGACAGGGATCGAACACCGGGGAGCTGTTTTTT
clone_size: NA
cdr3_length: 15
v_call: TRBV6-5
j_call: TRBJ2-2
d_call: TRBD1

cdr3_aa: CASSPRAGDYTF
cdr3_nt: TGCGCCAGCAGCCCCCGTGCGGGAGACTACACCTTC
clone_size: NA
cdr3_length: 12
v_call: TRBV4-1
j_call: TRBJ1-2
d_call: NA

cdr3_aa: CASSLAGLKETQYF
cdr3_nt: TGCGCCAGCAGCTTGGCGGGACTTAAAGAGACCCAGTACTTC
clone_size: NA
cdr3_length: 14
v_call: TRBV5-1
j_call: TRBJ2-5
d_call: NA

cdr3_aa: CASSLQLGSNSPLHF
cdr3_nt: TGTGCCAGCAGTTTACAGCTGGGGAGCAATTCACCCCTCCACTTT
clone_size: NA
cdr3_length: 15
v_call: TRBV27
j_call: TRBJ1-6
d_call: NA

cdr3_aa: CASSSHDRNYGYTF
cdr3_nt: TGTGCCAGCAGTTCCCACGACAGGAACTATGGCTACACCTTC
clone_size: NA
cdr3_length: 14
v_call: TRBV28
j_call: TRBJ1-2
d_call: NA

cdr3_aa: CASSWDPAGENYEQYF
cdr3_nt: TGTGCCAGCAGTTGGGACCCGGCGGGGGAAAACTACGAGCAGTACTTC
clone_size: NA
cdr3_length: 16
v_call: TRBV2
j_call: TRBJ2-7
d_call: TRBD2

cdr3_aa: CASSIRTRSRYNEQFF
cdr3_nt: TGTGCCAGTAGTATTAGAACTAGATCTAGATACAATGAGCAGTTCTTC
clone_size: NA
cdr3_length: 16
v_call: TRBV19
j_call: TRBJ2-1
d_call: NA

cdr3_aa: CATSRESGGAYEQYF
cdr3_nt: TGTGCCACCAGCAGAGAATCAGGGGGCGCATACGAGCAGTACTTC
clone_size: NA
cdr3_length: 15
v_call: TRBV15
j_call: TRBJ2-7
d_call: TRBD1

cdr3_aa: CASKGGQGPSYGYTF
cdr3_nt: TGTGCCAGTAAAGGGGGACAGGGTCCTTCGTATGGCTACACCTTC
clone_size: NA
cdr3_length: 15
v_call: TRBV19
j_call: TRBJ1-2
d_call: TRBD1

cdr3_aa: CASSPVGGAESYEQYF
cdr3_nt: TGTGCCAGCTCACCTGTCGGAGGGGCAGAGTCCTACGAGCAGTACTTC
clone_size: once
cdr3_length: 16
v_call: TRBV18
j_call: TRBJ2-7
d_call: NA

cdr3_aa: CASSLEIGIQVEAFF
cdr3_nt: TGTGCCAGCAGCTTAGAGATTGGAATTCAGGTCGAAGCTTTCTTT
clone_size: NA
cdr3_length: 15
v_call: TRBV11-2
j_call: TRBJ1-1
d_call: NA

cdr3_aa: CASSFGTSGIGEQYF
cdr3_nt: TGTGCCAGCAGCTTCGGGACTAGCGGGATAGGGGAGCAGTACTTC
clone_size: NA
cdr3_length: 15
v_call: TRBV5-4
j_call: TRBJ2-7
d_call: TRBD2